This TCR beta chain emerged from a study of T cells in Graves' hyperthyroidism and ophthalmopathy (dated by TCRdb to between 2018 and 2021). Regarding the research as a whole: Peripheral blood samples were taken at initial diagnosis, before any treatment was given. TCR V-J signatures able to tell the groups apart were searched for in a discovery cohort of 90 to 100 patients, of whom roughly 42 had Graves' ophthalmopathy and about 55 had stable Graves' hyperthyroidism. The study also compared thyroid tissue and blood T-cell repertoires from more than 5 Graves' hyperthyroidism patients. According to the paper, TCR Vbeta CDR3 sequencing was carried out on 135 peripheral blood samples, which came from more than 40 ophthalmopathy, under 85 hyperthyroidism and about 17 progressor patients. An independent validation cohort of 18 to 20 hyperthyroidism patients and about 15 patients who later progressed to ophthalmopathy tested prospective prediction of ophthalmopathy. The approximately 97 discovery patients were randomly divided into training and test sets at a 7:3 ratio. After blood sampling, hyperthyroidism patients were treated with methimazole at a starting dose of 30 mg daily, and ophthalmopathy patients were treated with high-dose intravenous methylprednisolone. On the study overall, not on this receptor specifically: No statistical method was used to set the sample size in advance, and investigators knew the group allocation. During validation, the model predicted progression to ophthalmopathy a median of roughly 7.1 months ahead of onset, with roughly 65% sensitivity and 72% to 80% specificity. A 13 V-J signature model separated ophthalmopathy from stable hyperthyroidism, with approximately 87% sensitivity and roughly 84% specificity in cross-validation and 80%/75% in testing. Most expanded thyroid clonotypes (frequency above 0.001) were also detected in blood, a finding suggesting that blood repertoires may reflect thyroid immune responses.

The CDR3, from cysteine to phenylalanine, totals 12 residues. The only DNA kept is the CDR3, 36 bases in frame from the first base. Relative to germline, V is 5 bases shorter and J is 4 bases shorter, with 8 bases between their ends. Sequences MDHEN (CDR1) and SYDVKM (CDR2) are obtained from the germline V gene. The TCR beta CDR3 regions were amplified from RNA transcripts. A first-round RT-PCR of the TCR CDR3 used the HTBI primer set with the Qiagen OneStep RT-PCR kit. A second multiplex PCR round built the libraries, followed by size selection and purification. The libraries were sequenced on an Illumina HiSeq2000 using paired-end 100 bp reads. The published analysis was carried out like this. Raw data were processed with SOAPnuke, discarding reads with adapters, uncalled bases, mean Phred below 15, or no exact constant-primer or identifier match. COPE v1.2.5 was used to merge high-quality paired reads, and clonotypes were defined as unique nucleotide sequences. MiTCR v1.1 was used to align clonotypes to the IMGT TRBV, TRBD and TRBJ reference segments. The analysis was restricted to V-J combinations with a frequency above 0.0001, which together covered approximately 99% of the repertoires. The TCS score was defined as F50 (clonal expansion) divided by E x V (chaos), with BLOSUM62-based TCRdist calculated between CDR3 peptides within each V-J. Welch's t-statistics and random forest reduced 500 to 650 V-J features to 13, which were used in a naive Bayes classifier (R e1071). TCRdb took the public reads, trimmed them with fastp at Q25, ran MiXCR for clone calling and kept in-frame beta chains. Rows are combined by CDR3 protein, so each entry shows the most common genes and DNA. For this entry, the V and J calls and clone size follow TCRdb and not the study's own pipeline. In all, the sample holds roughly 530,000 distinct CDR3 sequences, and roughly a sixth of those were seen once. 15% to 20% of the sample is in the top ten clones.

This clonotype was observed many times. Its antigen target is currently unknown. Per-base quality was not reported, and no clone a single base away is much larger than it. Moderately to severely active disease, a Clinical Activity Score of at least 3, a NOSPECS grade of at least 4, and a duration under 3 months were present in ophthalmopathy patients. Any patient with an uncontrolled infection, another autoimmune disease, pregnancy or lactation was excluded. Diagnoses relied on clinical symptoms, serum thyroxine and TRAb, thyroid ultrasound and orbital computed tomography. PBMCs were isolated from about 10 ml of fresh peripheral blood by Ficoll-Paque density gradient centrifugation. Total RNA was extracted using Trizol reagent, and RNA quality was assessed on an Agilent 2100 Bioanalyzer.

The sample taken for sequencing was blood. The origin of this receptor is a young woman with Graves' ophthalmopathy. The chain is assembled from TRBV28 and TRBJ1-2, with the D gene not confidently named. In nucleotide form, the sequence is TGTGCCAGCAGTCCCTCCGTCTATGGCTACACCTTC. Translated, it gives CASSPSVYGYTF.